This section outlines one T cell receptor (beta chain) sequence together with its context. Its antigen target is currently unknown. Base qualities are missing; no much larger clone stands one base away. Dithiothreitol, EDTA incubations and collagenase D digestion were used to isolate intraepithelial and lamina propria lymphocytes from graft specimens. Bulk TCR-beta sequencing was performed on serial intestinal graft biopsy specimens collected as late as 600 days after transplant. The data belong to a study of graft-versus-host responses after intestinal transplantation (dated by TCRdb to about 2021). The study in broad terms: Multivisceral, liver-intestinal, or isolated intestinal transplants were received by the recipients. The cohort enrolled 24 intestinal transplant recipients, one of whom was a retransplant, and 3 patients without pretransplant specimens were excluded. After intestinal transplantation, graft-versus-host and host-versus-graft alloreactive T cell clones were followed in the graft, circulation and bone marrow using bulk TCR-beta CDR3 sequencing. Anti-thymocyte globulin induction was given to all recipients, followed by maintenance tacrolimus and steroids for approximately three years. Rather than going through the commercial service, samples from a few later patients were sequenced in-house on an Illumina MiSeq and processed with MiXCR. A peak of at least 4% donor T cells among recipient peripheral blood mononuclear cells was the definition used for donor T cell macrochimerism. Alloreactive clones were identified by sequencing pre-transplant mixed lymphocyte reaction products and comparing these products with unstimulated pre-transplant donor and recipient T cells. The research as a whole found: GvH clones turned up in recipient bone marrow, with some appearing earlier in ileal mucosa or blood, a pattern consistent with an intestinal mucosal origin. Conclusions were limited by the relatively low number and heterogeneity of intestinal transplant patients. Peak levels of circulating GvH clones were associated with declines in HvG clones early after transplant. Patients with donor T cell macrochimerism had high GvH to HvG T cell clonal ratios in their allografts.

Receptor libraries were prepared by the immunoSEQ multiplex PCR assay. Adaptive Biotechnologies carried out high-throughput TCR-beta CDR3 sequencing of genomic DNA for most patients. The paper's processing steps were these. TCR sequencing data were retrieved from Adaptive's ImmunoSEQ software for 18 patients, whereas three other patients were processed with MiXCR and VDJtools. Because the origin of CDR3 nucleotide sequences shared between donor and recipient could not be assigned, those sequences were removed. Alloreactive clones required at least 2-fold expansion over unstimulated cells and minimum CFSE-low frequency of 0.002% (template counts) or 0.001% (read counts). Mappable clones were those detected in sequenced pre-transplant spleen, lymph node, or MLR CFSE-low populations of the donor or recipient. Cumulative frequency of alloreactive clones was calculated as a percentage of all sequences weighted by copy number. This immuneACCESS table, as held by TCRdb, lists in-frame sequences with V and J called but not all clones. Of the missing ones, under half trace to an unresolved V gene in checked studies; the others have no known cause. Clone size and V and J calls were adopted from that table, with D and trimming inferred from the DNA. The sample table contains 20,000 to 25,000 clones; only one count was recorded for around 81% of them. The ten most abundant clones make up under 4% of the sample.

The sequencing here drew on ileum tissue, taken 12 days after intestinal transplant. The receptor was derived from a human patient who received an intestinal transplant, so some T cells may come from the graft donor.

The nucleotide sequence reads TGTGCCAGCAGCGTAGGTGAACAGGGCCGAATTAATGAGCAGTTCTTC. The resulting protein is CASSVGEQGRINEQFF. The chain is assembled from TRBV9 and TRBJ2-1; the D gene is possibly TRBD1, with 6 bases matching. CDR3 length: 16 amino acids, cysteine to phenylalanine. Only the CDR3 part of the read is kept: 48 bases, read in frame from the first base. V sheds 0 bases and J sheds 7 bases, leaving 17 bases between their ends. CDR1 and CDR2, looked up from the germline V gene, are SGDLS and YYNGEE.